One and the same sample provided the 10 T cell receptor beta chains below, sequenced in a study of shared clonotypes between healthy human individuals. Generated by immunoSEQ multiplex PCR, the TCRdb table keeps only in-frame clones and is missing some. The data contain 2,500,000 or so clones, more than 90% of them singletons. Material for sequencing was naive CD4+ T cells sorted from blood. Subset indicated: CD45RA+ positively selected. The origin of the receptors is a man younger than 35 in good health.

This clone was seen once. DNA of the CDR3: TGTGCCAGCAGTTCGGGCCCCACCTACGAGCAGTACTTC. Translated: CASSSGPTYEQYF. V is TRBV6-5 and J is TRBJ2-7; the D is unclear. With 4 bases removed from V and 2 bases from J, the gap between germline ends came to 9 bases. The CDR3 length is 13 residues. Germline loops: CDR1 MNHEY, CDR2 SVGAGI.

This clone was detected once. The sample carries other DNA sequences with the same CDR3. The V and J genes are TRBV10-2 and TRBJ2-7; 8 nucleotides line up with TRBD1. The germline V gene has CDR1 WSHSY and CDR2 SAAADI. V shed 3 bases and J 4 bases; nucleotides not matched to a gene: 5. The CDR3 has 14 residues. The chain's CDR3 is CASSDRQGAYEQYF. CDR3 in DNA: TGCGCCAGCAGTGACCGGCAGGGGGCGTACGAGCAGTACTTC.

V is TRBV7-2 and J is TRBJ1-5; 9 nucleotides line up with TRBD1. Germline V gives CDR1 SGHTA, CDR2 FQGNSA. Losses at the gene ends were 4 bases for V and 2 bases for J; bases not matched to a gene: 3. This CDR3 is 15 amino acids long. CDR3 DNA sequence: TGTGCCAGCAGCTCACAGGGGGCCGGCAATCAGCCCCAGCATTTT. Its translation is CASSSQGAGNQPQHF.

The rearrangement uses TRBV11-2 and TRBJ2-4, with D possibly being TRBD2 (5 bases). The CDR3 covers 15 residues. V was trimmed by 5 bases and J by 1 base, leaving 12 bases between them. CDR1 is SGHAT, CDR2 FQNNGV, per germline. The CDR3 here is CASSQVRGAKNIQYF. CDR3 DNA sequence: TGTGCCAGCAGCCAGGTTCGGGGTGCCAAAAACATTCAGTACTTC.

The chain uses TRBV4-3 and TRBJ2-6; D gene uncertain. Trimming took off 0 bases at V and 2 bases at J, with 11 bases between the two ends. Looked up from germline, CDR1 is LGHNA and CDR2 is YSLEER. This CDR3 spans 17 amino acids. In nucleotides, the CDR3 is TGCGCCAGCAGCCAAGATAGGGCTACGGCTGGGGCCAACGTCCTGACTTTC. As protein: CASSQDRATAGANVLTF.

The chain uses TRBV15 and TRBJ1-5; no firm D call. The germline CDR1 and CDR2 sequences are LNHNV and YYDKDF (reference sequence). V was cut by 1 base and J by 3 bases, with 7 bases left in between. The CDR3 runs to 14 residues. CDR3 amino acids: CATSRASPNQPQHF. Here the CDR3 DNA reads TGTGCCACCAGCAGAGCTTCCCCCAATCAGCCCCAGCATTTT.

The V and J genes are TRBV18 and TRBJ1-6; 12 positions agree with TRBD1. The CDR3 length is 15 residues. V lost 5 bases to trimming and J lost 10 bases; unmatched junction nucleotides: 6. Germline V gene sequence: CDR1 KGHSH, CDR2 LQKENI. The CDR3 nucleotides read TGTGCCAGCTCAGCCGGGACAGGGGGCGGCTCACCCCTCCACTTT. Translation gives CASSAGTGGGSPLHF.

Concerning this clone: An end of the junction does not agree with germline; a read error may underlie this. The rearrangement uses TRBV2 and TRBJ1-1; unclear D gene. Germline V CDR1 and CDR2: SNHLY, FYNNEI. This CDR3 contains 12 residues. The CDR3 here is CASSEARDGLTF. The CDR3 nucleotides read TGTGCCAGCAGTGAAGCGCGCGACGGCCTCACCTTT.

Only one count was recorded for this clone. V gene TRBV5-1 combines with J gene TRBJ2-1, with 8 bases fitting TRBD2. The CDR3 spans 14 residues. Germline V gives CDR1 SGHRS, CDR2 YFSETQ. With 4 bases clipped from V and 6 bases from J, the junction kept 6 bases outside the gene matches. The DNA for the CDR3 is TGCGCCAGCAGCAACCAGCGGGGGTCCAATGAGCAGTTCTTC. Translated, it gives CASSNQRGSNEQFF.

To note about this clone: This same CDR3 is encoded by further DNA sequences in the sample. Here the CDR3 DNA reads TGTGCCAGCAGCTCCTCAAACTATGGCTACACCTTC. Amino acids: CASSSSNYGYTF. The genes are TRBV5-6 and TRBJ1-2; D call uncertain. CDR1 is SGHDT, CDR2 YYEEEE, per germline. The germline V and J ends were trimmed by 3 bases and 2 bases, with 5 bases remaining between them. The CDR3 loop spans 12 amino acids.